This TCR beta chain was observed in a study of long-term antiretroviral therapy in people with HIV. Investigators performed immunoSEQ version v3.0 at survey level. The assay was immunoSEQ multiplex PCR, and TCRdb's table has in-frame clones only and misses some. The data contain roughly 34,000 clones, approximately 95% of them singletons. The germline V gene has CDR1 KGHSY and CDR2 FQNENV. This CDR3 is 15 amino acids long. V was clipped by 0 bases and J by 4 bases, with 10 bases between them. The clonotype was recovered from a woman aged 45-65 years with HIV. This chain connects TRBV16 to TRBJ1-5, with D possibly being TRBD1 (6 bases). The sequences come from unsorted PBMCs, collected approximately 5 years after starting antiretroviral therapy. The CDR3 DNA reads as TGTGCCAGCAGCCAATCACAAGGGGGAAATCAGCCCCAGCATTTT. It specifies CASSQSQGGNQPQHF.